The TCR beta chain under discussion was sequenced for a study of PD-L1 blockade in urothelial cancer. Turning to the study itself: Male patients with bladder-origin urothelial cancer numbered about 85% of the 29.

Produced via immunoSEQ multiplex PCR; TCRdb's table is partial and in-frame only. The sample lists about 56,000 clones, 85% occurring once. Time point here: pretreatment peripheral blood. Losses at the gene ends were 3 bases for V and 9 bases for J; bases not matched to a gene: 8. The CDR3 is 14 amino acids. CDR1 and CDR2 from the germline V gene are SEHNR and FQNEAQ (reference sequence). Sequenced material: PBMCs, taken around atezolizumab (anti-PD-L1) treatment. This clonotype was sampled from a man in his 70s with urothelial cancer. This rearrangement joins TRBV7-9 to TRBJ2-1; 7 nucleotides line up with TRBD1. CDR3 protein: CASSFMEGGIEQFF. In DNA form, the CDR3 reads TGTGCCAGCAGCTTCATGGAAGGGGGCATTGAGCAGTTCTTC.